The 32 T cell receptor beta chains in this list originate from one sample, sequenced in a study of T cells expressing NK-cell markers. From its re-call of the 5' RACE reads, TCRdb lists each CDR3 protein once, without DNA. Here the sample table reports around 100,000 distinct CDR3 sequences. The specimen was blood T cells: a sorted CD56 or NKG2C T cell subset, CD4+ or CD8+ T cells, or bulk PBMC T cells (not recorded which). All receptors derive from a woman aged 18-69 years in good health.

The chain carries TRBV5-6 and TRBJ2-2; without DNA, the TCRdb call of TRBD1 cannot be checked. In germline, CDR1 is SGHDT, CDR2 YYEEEE. The CDR3 extends over 14 amino acids. The CDR3 region is CASSLTGGSGELFF.

The chain combines TRBV20-1 with TRBJ2-1; TCRdb returns TRBD2, unconfirmable since there is no DNA. Germline V gene sequence: CDR1 DFQATT, CDR2 SNEGSKA (reference sequence). The CDR3 is 17 residues long. CDR3 region: CSARDAASGRSYNEQFF.

The V call is TRBV12-3 or TRBV12-4, the J call TRBJ2-1; without DNA, the TCRdb call of TRBD2 cannot be checked. This CDR3 is 17 amino acids long. CDR3: CVSSSRPLAGYYNEQFF.

The J gene is TRBJ1-1, the V gene TRBV5-8; TCRdb proposes TRBD1, but this gene call is untestable without DNA. This CDR3 has 13 residues. CDR1 is SGHTS, CDR2 YDEGEE, per germline. CDR3 in amino acids: CASSLEAGVEAFF.

The rearrangement uses TRBV5-1 and TRBJ2-7; TCRdb outputs TRBD1, but without DNA this stays unchecked. CDR3 length equals 17 residues. The germline gives CDR1 SGHRS, CDR2 YFSETQ. The CDR3 is CASSSHGPGQGSYEQYF.

This rearrangement joins TRBV4-3 to TRBJ2-7. Germline V gene data show CDR1 as LGHNA and CDR2 as YSLEER. The CDR3 covers 15 residues. CDR3 region: CASSQDLGSPWEQYF.

The chain employs TRBV30 and TRBJ1-5. Per the germline V gene, CDR1 is GTSNPN and CDR2 is SVGIG (reference sequence). The CDR3 is 15 amino acids. This chain's CDR3 is CAWSIGDLSNQPQHF.

The chain has TRBV27 and TRBJ2-7; with no DNA, the TCRdb D assignment of TRBD2 cannot be verified. Per the germline V gene, CDR1 is MNHEY and CDR2 is SMNVEV (reference sequence). The CDR3 extends over 14 amino acids. The CDR3: CASSFGRDGNEQYF.

V gene TRBV19 combines with J gene TRBJ2-1; the D gene TCRdb calls, TRBD2, cannot be checked with no DNA. The length of the CDR3 is 15 residues. Germline V gene sequence: CDR1 LNHDA, CDR2 SQIVND (reference sequence). Here the CDR3 reads CASSPSAGGPNEQFF.

CDR3 in amino acids: CASSLSRWGNTEAFF. The genes are TRBV27 and TRBJ1-1. The CDR3 sequence is 15 residues long. The germline CDR1 and CDR2 sequences are MNHEY and SMNVEV (reference sequence).

This chain uses TRBV4-3 with TRBJ2-2; the TCRdb D gene call, TRBD2, has no DNA to confirm it. The V gene's germline CDR1 is LGHNA and CDR2 YSLEER. CDR3 length: 15 residues. The CDR3 loop is CASSQEGLSTGELFF.

The chain couples TRBV7-2 to TRBJ2-3; the TRBD1 assignment by TCRdb is unverifiable without DNA. Germline loops: CDR1 SGHTA, CDR2 FQGNSA. This CDR3 comprises 14 residues. The CDR3 reads CASSRTGDPDTQYF. Filled out from reference TRBV7-2 and TRBJ2-3, the complete variable domain reads GAGVSQSPSNKVTEKGKDVELRCDPISGHTALYWYRQSLGQGLEFLIYFQGNSAPDKSGLPSDRFSAERTGGSVSTLTIQRTQQEDSAVYLCASSRTGDPDTQYFGPGTRLTVL.

V usage is TRBV4-3 and J usage is TRBJ1-4; TCRdb gives TRBD1 as the D gene, but with no DNA this cannot be confirmed. This CDR3 spans 14 amino acids. Germline V gene data show CDR1 as LGHNA and CDR2 as YSLEER. The CDR3 region is CASSQGSEGEKLFF.

The gene calls are TRBV2 and TRBJ1-5. The CDR3 is 14 residues long. Germline V CDR1 and CDR2: SNHLY, FYNNEI. The CDR3 loop reads CASGTDYSNQPQHF.

V gene TRBV19 combines with J gene TRBJ2-1; TCRdb selects TRBD2, and the lack of DNA leaves this call unchecked. There are 17 residues in the CDR3. Germline CDR1 reads LNHDA; CDR2 reads SQIVND (reference sequence). The chain's CDR3 is CASSIAPSGNIYNEQFF.

The chain joins TRBV28 to TRBJ2-2. Germline loops: CDR1 MDHEN, CDR2 SYDVKM. The CDR3 loop spans 13 amino acids. The CDR3 spells CASSSVLTGELFF.

The CDR3 sequence is CASSSGGASYEQYF. J is TRBJ2-7 and V is TRBV9. The CDR3 is 14 amino acids. Germline lookup yields CDR1 SGDLS and CDR2 YYNGEE.

The rearrangement links TRBV13 to TRBJ2-1; TCRdb's assignment of TRBD2 cannot be checked, as there is no DNA. There are 15 residues in the CDR3. CDR1 and CDR2 from the germline V gene are PRHDT and FYEKMQ (reference sequence). CDR3 region: CATQPSHLLAAEQFF. The variable domain in full, completed from reference TRBV13 and TRBJ2-1, reads AAGVIQSPRHLIKEKRETATLKCYPIPRHDTVYWYQQGPGQDPQFLISFYEKMQSDKGSIPDRFSAQQFSDYHSELNMSSLELGDSALYFCATQPSHLLAAEQFFGPGTRLTVL.

The chain uses TRBV5-6 and TRBJ2-5; TCRdb lists TRBD1, though no DNA is available to test this call. Germline CDR1 is SGHDT and CDR2 is YYEEEE. The CDR3 totals 14 residues. The CDR3 loop is CASSYRDRGETQYF.

This chain links TRBV13 with TRBJ2-1; TCRdb outputs TRBD2, but without DNA this stays unchecked. CDR3 length equals 16 residues. The germline V gene has CDR1 PRHDT and CDR2 FYEKMQ (reference sequence). The CDR3 spells CASSSELAGGSYEQFF.

CDR3: CSVVLALYNEQFF. The rearrangement uses TRBV29-1 and TRBJ2-1. CDR1 and CDR2 from the germline V gene are SQVTM and ANQGSEA. The CDR3 totals 13 residues.

This rearrangement joins TRBV5-5 to TRBJ2-1; TCRdb's D gene call, TRBD1, goes unchecked for lack of DNA. Per the germline V gene, CDR1 is SGHKS and CDR2 is YYEKEE (reference sequence). The CDR3 contains 16 residues. The CDR3 reads CASSPQGAGSYNEQFF. The full variable domain, rest sourced from reference TRBV5-5 and TRBJ2-1, is DAGVTQSPTHLIKTRGQQVTLRCSPISGHKSVSWYQQVLGQGPQFIFQYYEKEERGRGNFPDRFSARQFPNYSSELNVNALLLGDSALYLCASSPQGAGSYNEQFFGPGTRLTVL.

V gene TRBV12-3 or TRBV12-4 combines with J gene TRBJ1-1; without DNA, the TCRdb call of TRBD1 cannot be checked. The CDR3 covers 17 residues. The CDR3 spells CASRPRPGPISNTEAFF.

This chain joins TRBV13 and TRBJ2-7. Germline V gene lookup returns CDR1 PRHDT and CDR2 FYEKMQ (reference sequence). The CDR3 spans 14 residues. The CDR3: CASRSFGLAAEQYF. The variable domain in full, with the rest retrieved from reference TRBV13 and TRBJ2-7, is AAGVIQSPRHLIKEKRETATLKCYPIPRHDTVYWYQQGPGQDPQFLISFYEKMQSDKGSIPDRFSAQQFSDYHSELNMSSLELGDSALYFCASRSFGLAAEQYFGPGTRLTVT.

The chain is built from TRBV27 and TRBJ2-1; TCRdb calls TRBD1, which cannot be checked without DNA. This CDR3 is 13 amino acids long. Germline values: CDR1 MNHEY, CDR2 SMNVEV (reference sequence). This CDR3 reads CASSWQGANEQFF.

The J gene is TRBJ1-5, the V gene TRBV27; TCRdb calls TRBD1, which cannot be checked without DNA. The CDR3 length is 14 residues. Per the germline V gene, CDR1 is MNHEY and CDR2 is SMNVEV (reference sequence). CDR3 protein: CASSRGGFGQPQHF.

CDR3 sequence: CASRTSAETQYF. This sequence joins TRBV6-5 and TRBJ2-5; absent DNA, TCRdb's TRBD2 call cannot be checked. The CDR3 is 12 residues long. Germline-derived CDR1 and CDR2 are MNHEY and SVGAGI.

The genes are TRBV6-5 and TRBJ1-4. This CDR3 has 15 amino acids. CDR1 is MNHEY and CDR2 is SVGAGI in the germline V gene. The CDR3 here is CASSYSAGRNEKLFF.

The gene calls are TRBV7-7 and TRBJ2-2; TCRdb's D call of TRBD2 is untestable without DNA. CDR1 is SSHAT, CDR2 FNYEAQ, per germline (reference sequence). This CDR3 is 19 amino acids long. The CDR3 region is CASSLAGLAGESDTGELFF.

J is TRBJ2-2 and V is TRBV12-3 or TRBV12-4; the D call from TCRdb, TRBD1, cannot be confirmed without DNA. This CDR3 has 18 residues. The CDR3 spells CASSLEAGTDANTGELFF.

This chain links TRBV20-1 with TRBJ2-7; no DNA is available, so the TRBD2 call from TCRdb remains unchecked. CDR3 size: 14 residues. Germline V gives CDR1 DFQATT, CDR2 SNEGSKA (reference sequence). CDR3 loop: CSAPLAATSYEQYF.

The chain has TRBV19 and TRBJ2-1; TCRdb reports TRBD1, a call that lacks DNA to check it against. There are 15 residues in the CDR3. Germline lookup yields CDR1 LNHDA and CDR2 SQIVND (reference sequence). CDR3 region: CASTAGTRTLEGQFF.